These 24 T cell receptor beta chains were all obtained from the same sample, sequenced in a study of response to subunit inactivated influenza vaccine. TCRdb passed the RT-PCR reads through MiXCR, listing each CDR3 protein once. The data show 180,000 or so distinct CDR3 sequences, less than 15% seen once. The data were also submitted as part of a second study, on T cells expressing NK-cell markers. That study reports: Scientists made TCR beta cDNA using 5'RACE template switching with UMIs.

Sequenced here: CD8+ T cells sorted from PBMCs, sampled 11 to 12 days after vaccination. The source of these receptors is a man aged 50-59 years who received an inactivated influenza vaccine.

This clonotype was found a few times. This chain links TRBV4-1 with TRBJ2-7; tentative D call: TRBD2 (7 bases). This CDR3 comprises 15 residues. Germline V lookup: CDR1 MGHRA, CDR2 YSYEKL. The V end lost 5 bases, the J end lost 6 bases, and 20 bases lay between the germline ends. The CDR3, as DNA: TGCGCCAGCAGCTTTAAAGGGGGGGGAGGATTCGAGCAGTACTTC. Amino acid sequence: CASSFKGGGGFEQYF.

The chain couples TRBV6-1 to TRBJ2-7, with TRBD1 matching 10 bases. Germline values: CDR1 MNHNS, CDR2 SASEGT. With 5 bases clipped from V and 5 bases from J, the junction kept 3 bases outside the gene matches. The CDR3 length is 13 residues. The CDR3 DNA is TGTGCCAGCAGTACCGGGACAGGGGACGAGCAGTACTTC. It translates to CASSTGTGDEQYF.

This clonotype was detected a few times. The J gene is TRBJ2-7, the V gene TRBV6-5; 9 nucleotides line up with TRBD1. Unmatched junction bases numbered 9, after V lost 0 bases and J lost 3 bases. CDR3 length: 17 residues. Germline V gives CDR1 MNHEY, CDR2 SVGAGI. The CDR3 loop reads CASSYSDPGTGIYEQYF. The CDR3 nucleotides are TGTGCCAGCAGTTACTCCGACCCCGGGACAGGGATCTACGAGCAGTACTTC.

This clonotype was recorded at least ten times. The chain couples TRBV27 to TRBJ2-3; possibly TRBD2 for D (5 bases). V dropped 0 bases and J dropped 4 bases, with 11 bases sitting between them. This CDR3 region has 15 residues. The germline V gene encodes CDR1 MNHEY and CDR2 SMNVEV (reference sequence). CDR3 region: CASSLSWIGADTQYF. The CDR3 nucleotides are TGTGCCAGCAGTTTATCGTGGATCGGGGCAGATACGCAGTATTTT.

V usage is TRBV10-2 and J usage is TRBJ1-4; 11 nucleotides align to TRBD1. There are 16 residues in the CDR3. Germline V CDR1 and CDR2: WSHSY, SAAADI. Losses at the gene ends were 5 bases for V and 1 base for J; bases not matched to a gene: 3. The CDR3 DNA sequence: TGCGCCAGCAGTTTCGGGACAGGGGGAACTAATGAAAAACTGTTTTTT. It yields the protein CASSFGTGGTNEKLFF.

This clonotype showed up just a few times. This chain links TRBV6-2 or TRBV6-3 with TRBJ1-5, with 8 positions matching TRBD1. Trimming cost V 4 bases and J 1 base; bases outside gene matches: 3. The CDR3 spans 15 residues. The germline CDR1 and CDR2 sequences are MNHEY and SVGEGT. CDR3 residues: CASSLQGGSNQPQHF. The CDR3 coding sequence is TGTGCCAGCAGTTTACAGGGGGGAAGCAATCAGCCCCAGCATTTT.

This clonotype has more than one count but fewer than ten. V is TRBV13 and J is TRBJ2-2; D not certain. Germline V CDR1 and CDR2: PRHDT, FYEKMQ (reference sequence). This CDR3 region has 19 residues. Trimming took 2 bases from V and 7 from J, leaving 26 bases between them. For the CDR3, the DNA is TGTGCCAGCAGCTTAACTAACACCGAGGCCCCGGGCCTCGGCGGGGAGCTGTTTTTT. This translates into CASSLTNTEAPGLGGELFF.

The chain employs TRBV11-1 and TRBJ2-1, with 12 bases matching TRBD2. The length of the CDR3 is 17 residues. Germline loops: CDR1 SGHAT, CDR2 FQDESV (reference sequence). Trimming cost V 3 bases and J 5 bases; bases outside gene matches: 8. CDR3 nucleotide sequence: TGTGCCAGCAGCTTTCCGGGACTAGCGGGCGGGAACAATGAGCAGTTCTTC. It codes for CASSFPGLAGGNNEQFF.

In its sample, this clonotype was seen a few times. The chain is built from TRBV28 and TRBJ2-3; no reliable D call. The V end lost 3 bases, the J end lost 0 bases, and 7 bases lay between the germline ends. The CDR3 totals 14 residues. Germline V lookup: CDR1 MDHEN, CDR2 SYDVKM. The CDR3 nucleotides read TGTGCCAGCAGTTTTGGCGAGAGCACAGATACGCAGTATTTT. Protein: CASSFGESTDTQYF.

The gene calls are TRBV4-1 and TRBJ2-1; D not certain. CDR3 size: 15 residues. V lost 0 bases and J lost 5, with 11 bases in between. The germline gives CDR1 MGHRA, CDR2 YSYEKL. Here the CDR3 reads CASSQEGWSDNEQFF. The CDR3 coding sequence is TGCGCCAGCAGCCAAGAGGGTTGGTCAGACAATGAGCAGTTCTTC.

By share, this clonotype ranks as medium-sized. The rearrangement joins TRBV29-1 to TRBJ2-1, with D unresolved. V lost 3 bases and J lost 4, with 7 bases in between. Germline lookup yields CDR1 SQVTM and CDR2 ANQGSEA. The CDR3 runs to 12 residues. The CDR3 reads CSVDNSYNEQFF. In nucleotides, the CDR3 is TGCAGCGTTGACAACAGTTACAATGAGCAGTTCTTC.

This clonotype has just a few counts. The rearrangement links TRBV12-2 to TRBJ2-1; the table names TRBD1, a call not compared with the DNA. TRBV12-2 is assigned pseudogene status. The CDR3 runs 16 residues. CDR3 DNA: TGTGCAAGTCGTCAAGTTAGGCTGGGGCGAGACAATGAGCAGTTCTTC. It encodes CASRQVRLGRDNEQFF.

The table lists this clonotype with a few counts. This sequence joins TRBV20-1 and TRBJ2-1; perhaps TRBD2 as D (6 bases). This CDR3 contains 15 residues. Germline CDR1 is DFQATT and CDR2 is SNEGSKA (reference sequence). The V gene lost 0 bases and the J gene lost 4 bases, with 13 bases spanning the gap. The CDR3 region is CSARDVRGKYNEQFF. The CDR3 nucleotides are TGCAGTGCTAGAGATGTACGGGGGAAATACAATGAGCAGTTCTTC.

J is TRBJ2-1 and V is TRBV11-2; D is unresolved. V was trimmed by 6 bases and J by 4 bases, leaving 13 bases between them. This CDR3 spans 14 amino acids. Per the germline V gene, CDR1 is SGHAT and CDR2 is FQNNGV. CDR3 nucleotides: TGTGCCAGCAGTATAGAAAATCTTTACAATGAGCAGTTCTTC. This encodes CASSIENLYNEQFF.

This sequence joins TRBV6-5 and TRBJ2-7; D gene unclear. There are 13 residues in the CDR3. Per germline, CDR1 MNHEY and CDR2 SVGAGI. V lost 0 bases and J 4 bases, leaving 7 bases between the germline ends. The CDR3 reads CASSYSSVYEQYF. The CDR3 DNA reads TGTGCCAGCAGTTACTCATCCGTATACGAGCAGTACTTC.

The chain recombines TRBV7-6 with TRBJ2-1, with 8 bases lining up with TRBD2. The germline gives CDR1 SGHVS, CDR2 FNYEAQ. With V trimmed by 5 bases and J by 0 bases, 9 bases remained unmatched. The CDR3 has 17 amino acids. CDR3 DNA sequence: TGTGCCAGCAGCCTGGAGCTAGCGGGTTACTCCTACAATGAGCAGTTCTTC. Protein: CASSLELAGYSYNEQFF.

This clonotype was counted a single time. An end of the junction does not agree with germline; a read error may underlie this. CDR3 in DNA: TGTGCCATCAGTTCCGGACAGGGCTACGAGCAGTACTTC. Its protein product is CAISSGQGYEQYF. The chain is built from TRBV6-5 and TRBJ2-7, with 8 bases aligning to TRBD1. The CDR3 extends over 13 amino acids. Germline loops: CDR1 MNHEY, CDR2 SVGAGI.

This clonotype was detected only a few times. V and J are TRBV18 and TRBJ2-5; D remains ambiguous. Germline CDR1 reads KGHSH; CDR2 reads LQKENI. Trimming stripped 6 bases from V and 0 bases from J, with 11 bases between. The CDR3 covers 14 residues. CDR3 protein: CASSAVRYQETQYF. CDR3 DNA sequence: TGTGCCAGCTCTGCAGTGAGGTACCAAGAGACCCAGTACTTC.

The rearrangement uses TRBV6-2 or TRBV6-3 and TRBJ2-6; 8 nucleotides line up with TRBD1. The CDR3 covers 16 residues. The germline CDR1 and CDR2 sequences are MNHEY and SVGEGT. Trimming at V came to 4 bases and at J to 5 bases, leaving 7 bases not matched to a gene. The CDR3 DNA reads TGTGCCAGCAGTTTATACAGGGGGAGCTGGGCCAACGTCCTGACTTTC. This codes for CASSLYRGSWANVLTF.

This sequence joins TRBV6-6 and TRBJ2-7; a possible D gene is TRBD2 (6 bases). Germline-derived CDR1 and CDR2 are MNHNY and SVGAGI (reference sequence). V lost 7 bases to trimming and J lost 6 bases, with 13 bases between them. This CDR3 is built from 12 residues. CDR3 sequence (DNA): TGTGCCAGCATTGGGGTTAGCGGCGAGCAGTACTTC. Protein product: CASIGVSGEQYF.

This clonotype was seen ten or more times. The rearrangement uses TRBV29-1 and TRBJ2-7, with 7 bases identical to TRBD1. From germline, CDR1 is SQVTM and CDR2 ANQGSEA. Trimming cost V 4 bases and J 3 bases; bases outside gene matches: 6. The CDR3 is made up of 13 amino acids. CDR3 region: CSVVADRVYEQYF. CDR3 nucleotides: TGCAGCGTTGTCGCCGACAGGGTCTACGAGCAGTACTTC.

The genes are TRBV20-1 and TRBJ2-7; D remains unclear. Germline V gene lookup returns CDR1 DFQATT and CDR2 SNEGSKA (reference sequence). The CDR3 totals 14 residues. V was cut by 3 bases and J by 2 bases, with 14 bases left in between. DNA of the CDR3: TGCAGTGCTAGGTCGGCAGCCCTTCCCTACGAGCAGTACTTC. Translating it yields CSARSAALPYEQYF.

The chain employs TRBV29-1 and TRBJ2-7; D is possibly TRBD2 (5 bases). CDR1 is SQVTM, CDR2 ANQGSEA, per germline. CDR3 length equals 12 residues. V lost 0 bases and J lost 5, with 8 bases in between. The CDR3 sequence is CSVEENSDEQYF. In DNA form, the CDR3 reads TGCAGCGTTGAAGAGAATAGCGACGAGCAGTACTTC.

V and J are TRBV24-1 and TRBJ2-5; D might be TRBD1 (6 bases). Germline V lookup: CDR1 KGHDR, CDR2 SFDVKD. V was shortened by 3 bases and J by 2 bases, with 9 bases between the two germline ends. CDR3 length: 14 amino acids. CDR3 amino acids: CATSDPTGQETQYF. The CDR3 nucleotides read TGTGCCACCAGTGATCCGACAGGACAAGAGACCCAGTACTTC.